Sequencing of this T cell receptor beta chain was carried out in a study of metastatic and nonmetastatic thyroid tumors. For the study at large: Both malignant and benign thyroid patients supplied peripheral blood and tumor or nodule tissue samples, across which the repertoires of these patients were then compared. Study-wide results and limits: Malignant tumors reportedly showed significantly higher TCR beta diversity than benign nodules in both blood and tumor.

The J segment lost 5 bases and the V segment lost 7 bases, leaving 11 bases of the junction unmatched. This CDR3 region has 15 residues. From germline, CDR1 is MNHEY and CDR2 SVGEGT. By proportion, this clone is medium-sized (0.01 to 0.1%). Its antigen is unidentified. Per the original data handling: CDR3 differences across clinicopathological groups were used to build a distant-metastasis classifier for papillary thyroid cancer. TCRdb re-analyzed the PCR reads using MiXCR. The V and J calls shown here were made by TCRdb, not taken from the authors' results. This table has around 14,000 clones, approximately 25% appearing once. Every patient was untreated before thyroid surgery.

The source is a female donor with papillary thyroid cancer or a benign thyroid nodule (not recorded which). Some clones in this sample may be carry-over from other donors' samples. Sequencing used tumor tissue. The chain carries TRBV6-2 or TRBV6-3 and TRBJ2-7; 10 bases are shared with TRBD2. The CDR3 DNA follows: TGTGCCAGCAAAGCAAGCGGGAGGGCCTTAGACGAGCAGTACTTC. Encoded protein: CASKASGRALDEQYF.